The TCR beta chain under discussion was sequenced for a study of blood T cell repertoires in COVID-19. Profiled with immunoSEQ multiplex PCR; TCRdb holds only in-frame clones, not every one. The table includes about 250,000 clones, 80% to 90% detected once. V was pared by 8 bases and J by 6 bases, with 16 bases between. The CDR3 is 13 amino acids. CDR1 and CDR2 (germline): LNHDA, SQIVND (reference sequence). This clone has only one observation. The sequence came from a woman aged 18 to 35 who had recovered from COVID-19. This rearrangement joins TRBV19 to TRBJ1-2; weak D call: TRBD1 (6 bases). Specimen: PBMCs or T cells enriched from blood (not recorded which). The CDR3 loop reads CASVQLRGNGYTF. The CDR3 DNA follows: TGTGCCAGTGTACAACTCAGGGGAAATGGCTACACCTTC. The full variable domain, its missing parts supplied by reference TRBV19 and TRBJ1-2, is DGGITQSPKYLFRKEGQNVTLSCEQNLNHDAMYWYRQDPGQGLRLIYYSQIVNDFQKGDIAEGYSVSREKKESFPLTVTSAQKNPTAFYLCASVQLRGNGYTFGSGTRLTVV.